The 18 T cell receptor beta chains below were found in one sample sequenced in a study of CD8 T cells in ankylosing spondylitis. TCRdb recomputed calls from the 5' RACE reads with MiXCR, one row per CDR3 protein. The repertoire holds some 250,000 distinct CDR3 sequences, with around 11% as singletons. What was sequenced was blood, either unsorted or a sorted T cell fraction (not recorded which). These receptors came from a male donor with ankylosing spondylitis or in good health (not recorded which).

The chain has TRBV7-8 and TRBJ1-4, with D tentatively TRBD1 (5 bases). Germline V gene lookup returns CDR1 SGHVS and CDR2 FQNEAQ. The V gene lost 2 bases and the J gene lost 3 bases, with 13 bases spanning the gap. This CDR3 has 16 residues. As DNA, the CDR3 is TGTGCCAGCAGCTTACGCAGGGTGATGGCTAATGAAAAACTGTTTTTT. Encoded protein: CASSLRRVMANEKLFF.

This clonotype was seen more than once but under ten times. The rearrangement uses TRBV20-1 and TRBJ2-1; 11 bases line up with TRBD2. After removal of 2 bases from V and 9 bases from J, the junction contained 12 bases not matched to a gene. The CDR3 consists of 16 residues. CDR1 and CDR2 from the germline V gene are DFQATT and SNEGSKA (reference sequence). The CDR3 DNA is TGCAGTGCTAGACCGAAATATAGCGGGAGGGCCAGTGAGCAGTTCTTC. Its protein is CSARPKYSGRASEQFF.

This clonotype was seen many times. The gene calls are TRBV5-1 and TRBJ2-2; D is ambiguous. Trimming took 2 bases from V and 8 from J, leaving 10 bases between them. CDR1 SGHRS and CDR2 YFSETQ come from the germline V gene. This CDR3 is 13 amino acids long. This CDR3 is CASSFIVSGELFF. As DNA, the CDR3 is TGCGCCAGCAGCTTTATCGTCTCTGGGGAGCTGTTTTTT.

The table lists this clonotype with many counts. This chain joins TRBV20-1 and TRBJ2-3; TRBD2 aligns across 10 bases. The length of the CDR3 is 18 residues. CDR1 is DFQATT, CDR2 SNEGSKA, per germline (reference sequence). Germline trimming cut 1 base from V and 6 bases from J; bases unmatched to any gene: 16. CDR3 loop: CSARGILLAGVEVDTQYF. In DNA, the CDR3 is TGCAGTGCTAGAGGTATCCTGCTAGCGGGAGTAGAGGTTGATACGCAGTATTTT.

This clonotype has just a few counts. The V call is TRBV7-8, the J call TRBJ2-1; TRBD1 matches 7 bases. The germline gives CDR1 SGHVS, CDR2 FQNEAQ. The CDR3 runs to 15 residues. V lost 5 bases, J lost 5 bases, and 9 bases stayed unmatched. The CDR3 loop reads CASSPLGQAHNEQFF. CDR3 DNA: TGTGCCAGCAGCCCGCTCGGACAGGCGCACAATGAGCAGTTCTTC.

Many counts were recorded for this clonotype. As DNA, the CDR3 is TGTGCCAGCGGCAGGGCGGGTTCGGGGGAGACCCAGTACTTC. Its translation: CASGRAGSGETQYF. V usage is TRBV12-3 or TRBV12-4 and J usage is TRBJ2-5; D is tentatively TRBD1 or TRBD2 (5 bases each). V dropped 8 bases and J dropped 5 bases, with 18 bases sitting between them. The CDR3 loop spans 14 amino acids.

This clonotype was counted ten times or more. The V and J genes are TRBV9 and TRBJ2-1; TRBD2 matches 9 bases. The CDR3 extends over 14 amino acids. V dropped 0 bases and J dropped 10; count of bases not matched to a gene: 5. Looked up from germline, CDR1 is SGDLS and CDR2 is YYNGEE. This CDR3 is CASSVEAGGFEQFF. The CDR3 DNA follows: TGTGCCAGCAGCGTAGAGGCGGGAGGGTTCGAGCAGTTCTTC. The full variable domain, rest sourced from reference TRBV9 and TRBJ2-1, is DSGVTQTPKHLITATGQRVTLRCSPRSGDLSVYWYQQSLDQGLQFLIQYYNGEERAKGNILERFSAQQFPDLHSELNLSSLELGDSALYFCASSVEAGGFEQFFGPGTRLTVL.

This clonotype showed up many times. The gene calls are TRBV15 and TRBJ2-5; D is uncertain. V lost 1 base to trimming and J lost 1 base, with 13 bases between them. This CDR3 has 16 amino acids. The germline gives CDR1 LNHNV, CDR2 YYDKDF (reference sequence). The CDR3 DNA sequence: TGTGCCACCAGCAGAGGTGGTGAGACCTTCCAAGAGACCCAGTACTTC. Its protein product is CATSRGGETFQETQYF.

This clonotype has at least ten counts. The chain is built from TRBV28 and TRBJ1-1; TRBD1 matches 8 bases. Germline V gene lookup returns CDR1 MDHEN and CDR2 SYDVKM. The V segment lost 7 bases and the J segment 10 bases; nucleotides outside the gene matches: 17. The CDR3 runs 15 residues. The DNA for the CDR3 is TGTGCCAGCACCCCTCCGTTCGGGACAGGTTATAGAGCTTTCTTT. Its protein is CASTPPFGTGYRAFF.

On this clonotype: Possible read error: a much larger clone is one base away. This chain uses TRBV6-5 with TRBJ2-1; perhaps TRBD2 as D (6 bases). The length of the CDR3 is 16 residues. Germline CDR1 and CDR2: MNHEY and SVGAGI. CDR3 DNA sequence: TGTGCCGGCAGTTACGGTGTTTGGGGGAGGAACAATGAGCAGTTCTTC. Protein product: CAGSYGVWGRNNEQFF.

CDR3 bases: TGTGCCAGCTCACCACGGGACAGGGAGGGCTACACCTTC. As protein: CASSPRDREGYTF. The rearrangement uses TRBV18 and TRBJ1-2, with TRBD1 matching over 9 bases. With 1 base clipped from V and 8 bases from J, the junction kept 2 bases outside the gene matches. Germline CDR1 KGHSH, CDR2 LQKENI. CDR3 length equals 13 residues.

The chain carries TRBV3-1 and TRBJ2-7, with TRBD2 matching 11 bases. This CDR3 has 15 amino acids. The J segment lost 8 bases and the V segment lost 1 base, leaving 7 bases of the junction unmatched. Germline V gene lookup returns CDR1 LGHDT and CDR2 YNNKEL (reference sequence). CDR3 protein: CASSQGPSGRPKQYF. The CDR3 nucleotides read TGTGCCAGCAGCCAAGGCCCTAGCGGGAGGCCGAAGCAGTACTTC.

The J gene is TRBJ2-7, the V gene TRBV7-6; D gene ambiguous. The V and J ends lost 2 bases and 6 bases respectively, with 8 bases between them. CDR1 is SGHVS and CDR2 is FNYEAQ in the germline V gene. The CDR3 extends over 12 amino acids. The CDR3 nucleotides read TGTGCCAGCAGCTTAAAAACAAGCGAGCAGTACTTC. Its protein is CASSLKTSEQYF.

This clonotype came up many times. This chain uses TRBV3-1 with TRBJ2-7, with 12 bases identical to TRBD2. The CDR3 totals 17 residues. V was clipped by 1 base and J by 4 bases; unmatched bases: 8. Looked up from germline, CDR1 is LGHDT and CDR2 is YNNKEL (reference sequence). CDR3 coding DNA: TGTGCCAGCAGCCAAGGGCTATCTACTAGCGGGAGGTACGAGCAGTACTTC. It encodes CASSQGLSTSGRYEQYF.

The chain has TRBV12-3 or TRBV12-4 and TRBJ1-5; D remains ambiguous. V lost 8 bases and J 6 bases, leaving 11 bases between the germline ends. CDR3 length: 12 residues. CDR3 in amino acids: CASGSPGQPQHF. CDR3 nucleotides: TGTGCCAGCGGTAGTCCGGGTCAGCCCCAGCATTTT.

This clonotype has a handful of counts. The chain recombines TRBV9 with TRBJ2-1, with TRBD2 as a possible D gene (5 bases). Germline CDR1 and CDR2: SGDLS and YYNGEE. This CDR3 comprises 14 residues. The V end was cut by 6 bases, the J end by 6 bases, with 16 bases between. The CDR3 DNA sequence: TGTGCCAGCAACGTTGACTGGCTAGCCAATGAGCAGTTCTTC. Amino acid sequence: CASNVDWLANEQFF.

In this sample, this clonotype turned up many times. The chain has TRBV4-2 and TRBJ2-3; 10 bases line up with TRBD2. Trimming at V came to 5 bases and at J to 4 bases, leaving 6 bases not matched to a gene. CDR1 and CDR2 from the germline V gene are LGHNA and YNFKEQ. This CDR3 contains 15 residues. In DNA, the CDR3 is TGTGCCAGCAGCGAACGGACTAGCGGCCCAGATACGCAGTATTTT. The encoded protein is CASSERTSGPDTQYF.

V gene TRBV6-1 combines with J gene TRBJ2-1, with a weak D call TRBD2 (6 bases). This CDR3 spans 14 amino acids. Trimming cost V 4 bases and J 4 bases, with 11 bases left between them. From germline, CDR1 is MNHNS and CDR2 SASEGT. CDR3 loop: CASSGYSGYNEQFF. CDR3 DNA sequence: TGTGCCAGCAGTGGGTATAGCGGATACAATGAGCAGTTCTTC.